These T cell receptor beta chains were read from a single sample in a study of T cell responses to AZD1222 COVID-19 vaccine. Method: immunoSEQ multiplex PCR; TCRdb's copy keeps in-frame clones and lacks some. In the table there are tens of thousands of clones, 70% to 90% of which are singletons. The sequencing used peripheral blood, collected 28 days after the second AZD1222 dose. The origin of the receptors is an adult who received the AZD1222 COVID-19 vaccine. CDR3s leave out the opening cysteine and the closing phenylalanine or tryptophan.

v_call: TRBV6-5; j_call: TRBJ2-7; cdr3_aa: ASSYSIRAGGYEQY
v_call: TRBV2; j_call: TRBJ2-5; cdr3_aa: AGPTGVETQY
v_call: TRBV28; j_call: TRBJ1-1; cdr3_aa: ASSFLDRRGIEAF
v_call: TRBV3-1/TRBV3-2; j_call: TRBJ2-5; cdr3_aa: ASSPLRYQETQY
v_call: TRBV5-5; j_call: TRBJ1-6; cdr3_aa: ASSLGGLKDSPLH
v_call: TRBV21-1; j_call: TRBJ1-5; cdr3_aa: ASSKKAGKTDQPQH
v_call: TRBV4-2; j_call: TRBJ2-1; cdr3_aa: ASSQGALDEQF
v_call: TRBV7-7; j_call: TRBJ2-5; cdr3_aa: ASSLGGGPQETQY
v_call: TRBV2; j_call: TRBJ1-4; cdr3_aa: ASRMDRVRQEKLF
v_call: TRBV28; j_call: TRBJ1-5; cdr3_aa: ASSLPGKGQPQH
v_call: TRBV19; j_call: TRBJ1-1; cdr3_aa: ASSMEGRSEAF
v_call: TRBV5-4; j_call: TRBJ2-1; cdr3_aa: ASRGQGPNYNEQF
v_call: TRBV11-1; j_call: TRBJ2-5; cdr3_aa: ASSWGSGALGETQY
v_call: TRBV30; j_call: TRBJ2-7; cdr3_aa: AGDGGPAYEQY
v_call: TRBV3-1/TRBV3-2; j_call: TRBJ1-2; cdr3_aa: ASSQDGDSHYGYT
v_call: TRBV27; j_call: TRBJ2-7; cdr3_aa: ASSRGLEQY
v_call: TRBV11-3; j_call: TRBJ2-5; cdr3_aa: ASSPGDGNQETQY
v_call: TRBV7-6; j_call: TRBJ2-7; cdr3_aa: ASSLGFGTPYEQY
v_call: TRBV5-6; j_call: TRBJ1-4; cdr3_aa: ASSLVSGEEKLF
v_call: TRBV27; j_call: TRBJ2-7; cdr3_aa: ASSLRSAGSSYEQY
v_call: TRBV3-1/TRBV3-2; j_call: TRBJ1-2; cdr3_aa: ASSLGQTTGYT
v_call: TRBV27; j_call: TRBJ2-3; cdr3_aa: ASSRYETSGTDTQY
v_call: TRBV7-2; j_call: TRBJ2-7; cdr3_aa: ASSLAPVREYEQY
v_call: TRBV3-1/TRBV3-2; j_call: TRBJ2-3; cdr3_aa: ASSQDMRDGDTQY
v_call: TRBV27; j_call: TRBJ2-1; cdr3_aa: ASSLRTRNEQF
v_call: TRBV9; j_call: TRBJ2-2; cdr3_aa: ASSNTASTGELF
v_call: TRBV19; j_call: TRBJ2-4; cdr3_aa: ASSSAGAENIQY
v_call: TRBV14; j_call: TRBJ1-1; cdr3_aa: ASSQDGVRNTEAF
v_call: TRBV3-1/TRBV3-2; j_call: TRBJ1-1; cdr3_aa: ASSQASWTGNTEAF
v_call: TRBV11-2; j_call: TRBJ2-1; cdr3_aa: ASSQMPLAGGSNEQF
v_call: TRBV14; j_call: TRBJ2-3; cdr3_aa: ASSRTGTDTQY
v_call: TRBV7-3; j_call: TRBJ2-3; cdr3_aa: ASSSEGQGKDTQY
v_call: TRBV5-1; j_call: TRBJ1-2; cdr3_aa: ASSFDRNYGYT
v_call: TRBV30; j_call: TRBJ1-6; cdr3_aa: AWSRDRANSPLH
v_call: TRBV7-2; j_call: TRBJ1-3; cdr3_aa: ASSLSGSSGNTIY
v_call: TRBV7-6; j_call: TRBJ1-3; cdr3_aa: ASSLQYSGNTIY
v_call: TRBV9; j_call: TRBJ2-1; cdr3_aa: ASSVGGTTDNEQF
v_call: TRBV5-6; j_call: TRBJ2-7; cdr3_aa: ASSPTGTVTYEQY
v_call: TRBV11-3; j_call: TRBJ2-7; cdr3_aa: ASRASSYEQY
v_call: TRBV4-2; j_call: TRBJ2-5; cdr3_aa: ASSQEGSGTVETQY
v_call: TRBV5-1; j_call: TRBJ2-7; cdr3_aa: ASSLARSDASYEQY
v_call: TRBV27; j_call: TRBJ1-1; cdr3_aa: ASSFHRGGTEAF
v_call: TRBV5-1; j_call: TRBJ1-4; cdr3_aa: ASSLQTGGNEKLF
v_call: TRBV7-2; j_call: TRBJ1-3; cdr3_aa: ASSIYSGNTIY
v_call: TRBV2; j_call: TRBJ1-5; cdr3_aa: ASRVQGGNQPQH
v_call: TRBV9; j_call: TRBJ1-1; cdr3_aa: ASSVGGEYTEAF
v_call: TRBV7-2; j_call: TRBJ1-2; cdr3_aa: ASSSKRMVGGDEYGYT
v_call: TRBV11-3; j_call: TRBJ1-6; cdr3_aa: ASSSGSPGSPLH
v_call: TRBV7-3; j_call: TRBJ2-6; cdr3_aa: ASSFGGSYGANVLT
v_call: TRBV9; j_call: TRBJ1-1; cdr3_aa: ASSVKGTGDTEAF
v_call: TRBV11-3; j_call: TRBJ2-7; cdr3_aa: ASSFRDKSHEQY
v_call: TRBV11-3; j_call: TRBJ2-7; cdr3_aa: ASSLSGGATYEQY
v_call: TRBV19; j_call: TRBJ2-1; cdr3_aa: ATTDRNNEQF
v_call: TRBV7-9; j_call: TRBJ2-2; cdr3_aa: ASSLGRLAGGSGELF
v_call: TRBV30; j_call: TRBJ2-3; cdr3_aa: ASEKEADTQY
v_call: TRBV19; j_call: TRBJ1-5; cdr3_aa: ASSIAATVSNQPQH
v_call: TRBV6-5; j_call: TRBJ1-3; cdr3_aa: ASRGRRTGNTIY
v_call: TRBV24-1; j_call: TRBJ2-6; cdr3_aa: ATSEGTTGANVLT
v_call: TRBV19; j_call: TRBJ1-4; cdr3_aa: ASSSREGGEKLF